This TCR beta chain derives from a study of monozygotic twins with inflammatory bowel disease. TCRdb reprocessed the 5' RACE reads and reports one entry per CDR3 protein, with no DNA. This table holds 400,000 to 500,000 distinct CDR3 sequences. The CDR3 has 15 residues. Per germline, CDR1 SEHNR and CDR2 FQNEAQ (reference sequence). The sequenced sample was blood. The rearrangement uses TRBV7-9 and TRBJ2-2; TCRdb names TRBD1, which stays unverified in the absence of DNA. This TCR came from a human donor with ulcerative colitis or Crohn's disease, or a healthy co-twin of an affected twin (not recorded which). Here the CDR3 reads CASSPTGQDTGELFF.